This T cell receptor (beta chain) was captured in a study of Ad26.COV2.S vaccination and SARS-CoV-2 variants. Findings and limits, study-wide: Individuals receiving vaccine had higher spike-specific TCR breadth than placebo recipients did. Vaccine recipients and placebo recipients showed similar non-spike TCR breadth.

The treatment here: some 19 received Ad26.COV2.S at low or high dose, single or two shots; roughly five received placebo; per-sample allocation not given. Collection of the samples took place on day 63 after the first injection of vaccine or placebo. Donor was an adult aged 18-55 years in Boston. As to this clone: Its cognate antigen is unknown.

Unmatched junction bases numbered 7, after V lost 2 bases and J lost 5 bases. This CDR3 comprises 15 residues. Germline values: CDR1 SGDLS, CDR2 YYNGEE. This table comes from immunoSEQ multiplex PCR, and its TCRdb copy is limited to in-frame clones, with some not included. The table includes about 350,000 clones, 85% to 90% detected once. The chain joins TRBV9 to TRBJ2-5; TRBD1 aligns across 9 bases. Material: peripheral blood, obtained in a trial of Ad26.COV2.S vaccine versus placebo. The clonotype was recovered from a person aged 18-60 years who received the Ad26.COV2.S COVID-19 vaccine or a placebo. CDR3 DNA: TGTGCCAGCAGCGTGGGACAGGGTATAGGGGAGACCCAGTACTTC. Its translation: CASSVGQGIGETQYF.